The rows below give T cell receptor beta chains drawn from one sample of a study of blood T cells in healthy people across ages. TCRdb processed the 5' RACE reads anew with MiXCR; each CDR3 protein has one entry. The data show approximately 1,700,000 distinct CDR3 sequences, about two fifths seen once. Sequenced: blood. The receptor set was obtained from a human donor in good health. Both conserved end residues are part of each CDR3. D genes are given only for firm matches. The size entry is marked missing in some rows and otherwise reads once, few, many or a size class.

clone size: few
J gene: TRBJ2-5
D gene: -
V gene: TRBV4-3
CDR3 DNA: TGCGCCAGCAGCCAAGATCGGTGGGGGTACGAGACCCAGTACTTC
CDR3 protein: CASSQDRWGYETQYF

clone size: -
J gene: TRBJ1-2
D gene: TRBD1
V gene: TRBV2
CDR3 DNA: TGTGCCGGCACGCCGGGACAGGCCTATGGCTACACCTTC
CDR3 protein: CAGTPGQAYGYTF

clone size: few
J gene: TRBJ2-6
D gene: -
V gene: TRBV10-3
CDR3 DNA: TGTGCCATCACCGGCAGCTCTGGGGCCAACGTCCTGACTTTC
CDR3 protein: CAITGSSGANVLTF

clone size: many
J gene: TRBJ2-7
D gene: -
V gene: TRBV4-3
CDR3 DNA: TGCGCCAGCAGCCAAGGGGTAGGGAGCCACGAGCAGTACTTC
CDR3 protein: CASSQGVGSHEQYF

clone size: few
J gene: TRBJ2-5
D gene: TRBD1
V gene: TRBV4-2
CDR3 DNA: TGTGCCAGCAGCCCATTGGGACAGGTGACGCAAGAGACCCAGTACTTC
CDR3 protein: CASSPLGQVTQETQYF

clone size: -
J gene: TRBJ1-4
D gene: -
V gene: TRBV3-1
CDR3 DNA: TGTGCCAGCAGCCAAGATGAGGGAGGTCTTAATGAAAAACTGTTTTTT
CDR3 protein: CASSQDEGGLNEKLFF

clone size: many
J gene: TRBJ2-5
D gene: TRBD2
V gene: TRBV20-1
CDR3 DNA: TGCAGTGCTCTAACGAGCGGGGCGAACCAAGAGACCCAGTACTTC
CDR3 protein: CSALTSGANQETQYF

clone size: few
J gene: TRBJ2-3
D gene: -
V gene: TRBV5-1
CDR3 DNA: TGCGCCAGCAGCTTGGATGGGATCTACTCTTATCCCACAGATACGCAGTATTTT
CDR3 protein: CASSLDGIYSYPTDTQYF

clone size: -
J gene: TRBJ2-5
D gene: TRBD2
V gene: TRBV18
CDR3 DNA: TGTGCCAGCTCCCCGGGACTAGCGGGGAAGTACCAAGAGACCCAGTACTTC
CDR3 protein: CASSPGLAGKYQETQYF

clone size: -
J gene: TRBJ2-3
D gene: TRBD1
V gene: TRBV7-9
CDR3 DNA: TGTGCCAGCGGCTTGATGGGACAGGGGGCCGGAGATACGCAGTATTTT
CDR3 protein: CASGLMGQGAGDTQYF

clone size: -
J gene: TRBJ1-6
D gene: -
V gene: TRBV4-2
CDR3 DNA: TGTGCCAGCAGCCAAGGGGGGGGGTCAGGTAACTCACCCCTCCACTTT
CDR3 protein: CASSQGGGSGNSPLHF

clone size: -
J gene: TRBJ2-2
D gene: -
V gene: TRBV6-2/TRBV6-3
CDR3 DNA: TGTGCCAGCAGTTACGGGGACGGGGAGCTGTTTTTT
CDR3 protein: CASSYGDGELFF

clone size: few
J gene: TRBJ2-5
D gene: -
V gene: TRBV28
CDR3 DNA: TGTGCCAGCAGGGAGGGGGGAGAGACCCAGTACTTC
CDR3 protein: CASREGGETQYF

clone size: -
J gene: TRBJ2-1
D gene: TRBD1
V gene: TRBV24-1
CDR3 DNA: TGTGCCACCAGTGATTCCCGACAGGGGGCCAGTGAGCAGTTCTTC
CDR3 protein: CATSDSRQGASEQFF

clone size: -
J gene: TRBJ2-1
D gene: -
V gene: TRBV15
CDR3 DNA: TGTGCCACCAGCAGTAGGGTAATCGGGCAGTTCTTC
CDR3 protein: CATSSRVIGQFF

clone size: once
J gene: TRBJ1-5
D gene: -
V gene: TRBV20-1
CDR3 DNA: TGCAGTGCTATCATCCCGACAGAGATCAATCAGCCCCAGCATTTT
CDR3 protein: CSAIIPTEINQPQHF

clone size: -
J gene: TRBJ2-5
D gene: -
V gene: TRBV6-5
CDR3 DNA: TGTGCCAGCAGTTTTTCCGGGTCGGACCAGTACTTC
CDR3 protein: CASSFSGSDQYF

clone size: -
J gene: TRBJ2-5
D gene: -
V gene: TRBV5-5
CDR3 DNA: TGTGCCAGCAGCTTGGGTCCAGTCCACCCCACGGAGACCCAGTACTTC
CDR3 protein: CASSLGPVHPTETQYF